The T cell receptor beta chain described here comes from a study of blood T cell repertoires in COVID-19. The repertoire was sequenced with immunoSEQ multiplex PCR; TCRdb's copy has only in-frame clones and lacks some. The repertoire holds 190,000 or so clones, with 70% to 90% as singletons. Trimming cost V 6 bases and J 3 bases, with 14 bases left between them. This CDR3 has 13 residues. Germline V gene sequence: CDR1 SQVTM, CDR2 ANQGSEA. The receptor was isolated from a woman in her 30s with acute or convalescent COVID-19. J is TRBJ1-1 and V is TRBV29-1; D possibly corresponds to TRBD1 (5 bases). Sequencing input: peripheral blood. The CDR3 DNA sequence: TGCAGCGTGGCAGGGAGGTTGCACACTGAAGCTTTCTTT. It codes for CSVAGRLHTEAFF.